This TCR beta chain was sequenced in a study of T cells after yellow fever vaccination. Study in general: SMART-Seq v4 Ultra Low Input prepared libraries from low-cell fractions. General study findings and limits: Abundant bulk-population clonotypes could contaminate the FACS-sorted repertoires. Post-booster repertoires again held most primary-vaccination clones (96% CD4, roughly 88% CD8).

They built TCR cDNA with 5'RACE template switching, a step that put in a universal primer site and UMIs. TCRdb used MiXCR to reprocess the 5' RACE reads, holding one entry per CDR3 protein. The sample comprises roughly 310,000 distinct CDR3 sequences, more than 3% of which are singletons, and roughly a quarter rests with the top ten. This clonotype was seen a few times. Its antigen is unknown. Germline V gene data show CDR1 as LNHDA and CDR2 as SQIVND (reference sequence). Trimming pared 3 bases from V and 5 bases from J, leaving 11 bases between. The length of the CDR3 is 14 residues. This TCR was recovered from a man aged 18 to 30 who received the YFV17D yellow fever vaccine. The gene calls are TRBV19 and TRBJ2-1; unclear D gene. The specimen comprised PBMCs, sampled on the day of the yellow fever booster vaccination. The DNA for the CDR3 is TGTGCCAGTAGTATTGGGCCAGTTAACAATGAGCAGTTCTTC. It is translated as CASSIGPVNNEQFF.